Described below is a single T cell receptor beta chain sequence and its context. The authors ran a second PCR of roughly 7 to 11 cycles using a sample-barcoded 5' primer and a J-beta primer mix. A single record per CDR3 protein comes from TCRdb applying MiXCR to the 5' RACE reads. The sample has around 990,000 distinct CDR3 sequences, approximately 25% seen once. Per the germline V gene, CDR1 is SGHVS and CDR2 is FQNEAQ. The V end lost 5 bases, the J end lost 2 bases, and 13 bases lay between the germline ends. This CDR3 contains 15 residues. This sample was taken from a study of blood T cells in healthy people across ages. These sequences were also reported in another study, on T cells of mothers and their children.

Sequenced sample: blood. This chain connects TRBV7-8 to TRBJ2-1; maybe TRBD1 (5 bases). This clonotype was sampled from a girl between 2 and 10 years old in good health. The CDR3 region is CASSHAQGPYNEQFF. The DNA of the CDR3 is TGTGCCAGCAGCCACGCCCAGGGTCCCTACAATGAGCAGTTCTTC.